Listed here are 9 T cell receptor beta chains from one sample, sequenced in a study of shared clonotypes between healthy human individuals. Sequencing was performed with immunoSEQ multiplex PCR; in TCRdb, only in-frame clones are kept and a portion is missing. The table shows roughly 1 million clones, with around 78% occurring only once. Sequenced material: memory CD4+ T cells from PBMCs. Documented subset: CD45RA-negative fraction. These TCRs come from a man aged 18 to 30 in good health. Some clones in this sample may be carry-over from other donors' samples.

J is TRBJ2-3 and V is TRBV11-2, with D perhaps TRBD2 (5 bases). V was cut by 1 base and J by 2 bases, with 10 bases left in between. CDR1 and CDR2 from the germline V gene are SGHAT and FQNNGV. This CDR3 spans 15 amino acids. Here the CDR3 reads CASSLGGRDTDTQYF. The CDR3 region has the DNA TGTGCCAGCAGCTTAGGCGGACGGGACACAGATACGCAGTATTTT.

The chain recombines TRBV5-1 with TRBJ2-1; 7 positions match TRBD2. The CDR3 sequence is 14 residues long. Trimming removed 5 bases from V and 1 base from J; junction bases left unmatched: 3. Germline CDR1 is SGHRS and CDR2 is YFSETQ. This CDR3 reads CASRAAGSYNEQFF. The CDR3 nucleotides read TGCGCCAGCAGGGCAGCGGGATCCTACAATGAGCAGTTCTTC.

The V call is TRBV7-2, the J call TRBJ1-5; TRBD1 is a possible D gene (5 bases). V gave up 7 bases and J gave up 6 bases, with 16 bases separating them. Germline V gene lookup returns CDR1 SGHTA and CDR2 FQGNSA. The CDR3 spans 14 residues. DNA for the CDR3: TGTGCCAGCACCCCCGGGACCGGCCTTCAGCCCCAGCATTTT. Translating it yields CASTPGTGLQPQHF.

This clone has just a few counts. The CDR3 sequence is CASRGDSLNQPQHF. CDR3 coding DNA: TGTGCCAGTAGGGGGGACAGTTTAAATCAGCCCCAGCATTTT. The chain has TRBV19 and TRBJ1-5; the match to TRBD1 covers 7 bases. Unmatched junction bases numbered 6, after V lost 6 bases and J lost 4 bases. From germline, CDR1 is LNHDA and CDR2 SQIVND (reference sequence). CDR3 length: 14 amino acids.

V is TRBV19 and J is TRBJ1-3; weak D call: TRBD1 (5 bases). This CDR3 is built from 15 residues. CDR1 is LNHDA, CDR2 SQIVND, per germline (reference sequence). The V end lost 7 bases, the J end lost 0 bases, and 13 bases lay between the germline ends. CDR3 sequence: CASIPRAASGNTIYF. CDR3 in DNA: TGTGCCAGTATTCCCAGGGCAGCCTCTGGAAACACCATATATTTT.

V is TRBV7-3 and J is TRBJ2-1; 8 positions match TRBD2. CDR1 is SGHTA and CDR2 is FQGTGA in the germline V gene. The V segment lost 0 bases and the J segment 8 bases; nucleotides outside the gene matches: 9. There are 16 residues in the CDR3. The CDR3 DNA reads TGTGCCAGCAGCTTAACCGGACTAGCCGTTGGGCATGAGCAGTTCTTC. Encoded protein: CASSLTGLAVGHEQFF.

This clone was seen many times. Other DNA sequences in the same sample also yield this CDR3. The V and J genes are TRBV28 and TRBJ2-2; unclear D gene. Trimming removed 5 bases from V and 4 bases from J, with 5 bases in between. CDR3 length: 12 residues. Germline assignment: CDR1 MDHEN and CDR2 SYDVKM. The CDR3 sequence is CASSLLTGELFF. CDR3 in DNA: TGTGCCAGCAGTCTTCTCACCGGGGAGCTGTTTTTT.

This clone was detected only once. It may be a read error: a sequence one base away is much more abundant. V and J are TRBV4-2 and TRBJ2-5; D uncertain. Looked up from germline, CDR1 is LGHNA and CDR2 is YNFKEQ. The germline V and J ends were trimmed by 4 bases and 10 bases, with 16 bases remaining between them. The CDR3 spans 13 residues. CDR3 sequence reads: CASSPLDPSIQYF. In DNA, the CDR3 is TGTGCCAGCAGCCCTCTCGATCCATCGATCCAGTACTTC.

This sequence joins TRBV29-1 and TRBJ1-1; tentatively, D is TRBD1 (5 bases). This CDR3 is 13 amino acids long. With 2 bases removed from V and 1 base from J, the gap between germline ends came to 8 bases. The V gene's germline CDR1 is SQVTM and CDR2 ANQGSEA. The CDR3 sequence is CSVERDPNTEAFF. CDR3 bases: TGCAGCGTTGAAAGGGACCCGAACACTGAAGCTTTCTTT.